This T cell receptor (beta chain) was obtained from a study of cytomegalovirus exposure and HLA in healthy donors. Study-wide points: The study reported that TCR beta sequences accurately predicted HLA-A and HLA-B alleles in most subjects. The sole available immune exposure information was CMV serostatus. Analysis performed later found about 18,000 TCR beta sequences associated with HLA alleles at 0.05 false discovery rate.

PCR used 60 Vbeta primers and 13 Jbeta primers. TCRdb keeps only in-frame clones here, not all; method: immunoSEQ multiplex PCR. The sample has 40,000 to 50,000 clones. Germline CDR1 reads LNHDA; CDR2 reads SQIVND (reference sequence). This CDR3 has 13 residues. V was shortened by 8 bases and J by 2 bases, with 12 bases between the two germline ends. Turning to this clone: Its antigen remains unknown.

The sequenced material came from PBMCs. The TCR sequence derives from a man younger than 40 in good health and CMV-seronegative. This sequence joins TRBV19 and TRBJ1-1; D is unresolved. The CDR3 DNA follows: TGTGCCAGTCGACATGACCGTAACACTGAAGCTTTCTTT. Its translation: CASRHDRNTEAFF.